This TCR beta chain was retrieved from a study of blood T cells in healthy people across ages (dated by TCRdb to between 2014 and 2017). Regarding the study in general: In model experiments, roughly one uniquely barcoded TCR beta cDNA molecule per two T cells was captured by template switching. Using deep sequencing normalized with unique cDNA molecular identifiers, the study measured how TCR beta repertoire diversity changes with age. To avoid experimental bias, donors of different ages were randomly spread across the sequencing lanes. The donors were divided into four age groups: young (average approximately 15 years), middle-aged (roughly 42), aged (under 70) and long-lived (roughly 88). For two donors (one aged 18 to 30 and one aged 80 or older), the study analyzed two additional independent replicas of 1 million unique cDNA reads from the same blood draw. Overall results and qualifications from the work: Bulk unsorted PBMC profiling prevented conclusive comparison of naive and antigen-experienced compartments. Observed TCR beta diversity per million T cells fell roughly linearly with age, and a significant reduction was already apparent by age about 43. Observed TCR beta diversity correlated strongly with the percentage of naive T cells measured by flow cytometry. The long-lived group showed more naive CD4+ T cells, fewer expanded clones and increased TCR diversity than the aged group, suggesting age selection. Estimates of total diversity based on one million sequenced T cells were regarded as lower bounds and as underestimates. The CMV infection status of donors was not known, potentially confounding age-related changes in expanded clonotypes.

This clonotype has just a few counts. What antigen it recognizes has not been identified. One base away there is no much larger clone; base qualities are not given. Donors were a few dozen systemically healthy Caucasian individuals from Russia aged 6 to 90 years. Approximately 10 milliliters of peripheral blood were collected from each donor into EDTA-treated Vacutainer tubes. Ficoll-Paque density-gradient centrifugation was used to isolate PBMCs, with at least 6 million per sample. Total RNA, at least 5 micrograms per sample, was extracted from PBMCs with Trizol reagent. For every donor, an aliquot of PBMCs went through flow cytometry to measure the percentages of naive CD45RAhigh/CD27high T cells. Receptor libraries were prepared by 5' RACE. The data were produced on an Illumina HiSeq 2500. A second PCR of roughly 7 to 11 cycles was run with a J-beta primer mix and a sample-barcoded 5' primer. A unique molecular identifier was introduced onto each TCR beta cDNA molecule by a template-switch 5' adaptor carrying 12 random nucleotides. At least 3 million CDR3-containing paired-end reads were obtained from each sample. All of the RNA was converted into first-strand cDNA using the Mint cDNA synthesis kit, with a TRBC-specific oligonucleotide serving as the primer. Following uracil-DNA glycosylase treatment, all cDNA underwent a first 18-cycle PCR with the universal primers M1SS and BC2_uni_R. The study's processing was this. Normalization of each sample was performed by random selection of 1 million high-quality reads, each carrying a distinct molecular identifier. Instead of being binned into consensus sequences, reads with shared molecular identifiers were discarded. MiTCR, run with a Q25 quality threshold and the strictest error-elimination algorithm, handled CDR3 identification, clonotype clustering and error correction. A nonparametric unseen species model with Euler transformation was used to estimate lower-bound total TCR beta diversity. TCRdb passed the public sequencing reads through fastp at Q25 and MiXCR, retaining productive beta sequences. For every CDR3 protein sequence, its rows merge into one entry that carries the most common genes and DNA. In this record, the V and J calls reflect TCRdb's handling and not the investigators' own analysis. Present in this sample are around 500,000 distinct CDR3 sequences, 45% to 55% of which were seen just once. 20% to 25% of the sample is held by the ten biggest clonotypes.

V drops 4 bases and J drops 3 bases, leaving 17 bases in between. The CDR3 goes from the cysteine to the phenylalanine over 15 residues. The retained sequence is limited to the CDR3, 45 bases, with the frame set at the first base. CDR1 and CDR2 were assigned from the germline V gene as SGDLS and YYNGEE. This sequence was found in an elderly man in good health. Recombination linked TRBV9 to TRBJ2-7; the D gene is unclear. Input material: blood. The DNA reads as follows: TGTGCCAGCAGCCGGGCGGCCGATAGATACTACGAGCAGTACTTC. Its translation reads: CASSRAADRYYEQYF.